What follows are 5 T cell receptor beta chains derived from one specimen sequenced in a study of T cell responses to AZD1222 COVID-19 vaccine. Sequencing used immunoSEQ multiplex PCR; TCRdb keeps in-frame clones, though not all of them. The data show approximately 120,000 clones, with 80% to 90% seen just once and over 5.5% held by the top ten. Here the sequenced sample was peripheral blood, taken on day 0 of AZD1222 vaccination. The source is an adult in good health.

The genes are TRBV7-8 and TRBJ2-3; the D is unclear. Germline CDR1 reads SGHVS; CDR2 reads FQNEAQ. The V and J ends lost 5 bases and 2 bases respectively, with 11 bases between them. This CDR3 has 14 amino acids. CDR3 nucleotides: TGTGCCAGCAGCCCAGATGGGAACACAGATACGCAGTATTTT. Translation gives CASSPDGNTDTQYF.

The V and J genes are TRBV11-2 and TRBJ1-1; D not resolved. The CDR3 consists of 13 residues. Trimming took off 5 bases at V and 2 bases at J, with 9 bases between the two ends. In germline, CDR1 is SGHAT, CDR2 FQNNGV. The CDR3 DNA reads TGTGCCAGCAGCGCGGATCGCAACACTGAAGCTTTCTTT. It yields the protein CASSADRNTEAFF.

The chain links TRBV6-5 to TRBJ2-3; D gene unclear. The CDR3 loop spans 13 amino acids. V was pared by 7 bases and J by 4 bases, with 12 bases between. Germline values: CDR1 MNHEY, CDR2 SVGAGI. For the CDR3, the DNA is TGTGCCAGCAATCTTCCGGCGGCAGATACGCAGTATTTT. It specifies CASNLPAADTQYF.

This CDR3 is CASSLEGGSSYEQYF. The CDR3 DNA is TGCGCCAGCAGCTTGGAGGGTGGGAGCTCCTACGAGCAGTACTTC. This chain links TRBV5-1 with TRBJ2-7; D might be TRBD2 (5 bases). V gave up 0 bases and J gave up 0 bases, with 10 bases separating them. Germline V lookup: CDR1 SGHRS, CDR2 YFSETQ. The CDR3 is 15 amino acids. The whole variable domain, remainder taken from reference TRBV5-1 and TRBJ2-7, is KAGVTQTPRYLIKTRGQQVTLSCSPISGHRSVSWYQQTPGQGLQFLFEYFSETQRNKGNFPGRFSGRQFSNSRSEMNVSTLELGDSALYLCASSLEGGSSYEQYFGPGTRLTVT.

The chain combines TRBV13 with TRBJ2-2; D tentatively fits TRBD1 or TRBD2 (6 bases each). The ends were cut back, 4 bases at V and 5 bases at J, with 20 bases in the middle. The CDR3 spans 17 residues. From germline, CDR1 is PRHDT and CDR2 FYEKMQ (reference sequence). CDR3 loop: CASSSLLSRGGTGELFF. CDR3 nucleotide sequence: TGTGCCAGCAGCTCCCTCCTATCCAGGGGAGGAACCGGGGAGCTGTTTTTT.